This passage covers 14 T cell receptor beta chains from one sample sequenced in a study of T cell repertoires and leukemia-associated antigens. TCRdb passed the 5' RACE reads through MiXCR, listing each CDR3 protein once. There are about 12,000 distinct CDR3 sequences in the sample; more than 40% occur only once, and 30% to 40% lies in the top ten. For these receptors, no antigen is known. Material for sequencing was CD3+ T cells sorted from blood and cultured. The receptor set was obtained from a female donor in good health.

The chain employs TRBV20-1 and TRBJ2-7; the D is unclear. This CDR3 has 11 residues. Trimming shortened V by 6 bases and J by 4 bases, and 10 bases separated the two germline ends. Germline CDR1 reads DFQATT; CDR2 reads SNEGSKA (reference sequence). CDR3 amino acids: CSARPTYEQYF. The CDR3 coding sequence is TGCAGTGCACGGCCGACTTACGAGCAGTACTTC.

This clonotype was seen a few times. The gene calls are TRBV12-3 or TRBV12-4 and TRBJ2-5; D possibly corresponds to TRBD2 (6 bases). This CDR3 has 14 amino acids. The V end lost 5 bases, the J end lost 5 bases, and 15 bases lay between the germline ends. DNA for the CDR3: TGTGCCAGCAGTCCCGAGAAGGGGAGGGAGACCCAGTACTTC. Translation: CASSPEKGRETQYF.

This clonotype is labeled medium-sized. The chain joins TRBV20-1 to TRBJ2-1; TRBD2 aligns across 10 bases. The germline CDR1 and CDR2 sequences are DFQATT and SNEGSKA (reference sequence). The CDR3 contains 15 residues. With V trimmed by 6 bases and J by 3 bases, 8 bases remained unmatched. CDR3 sequence: CSALAGTSDYNEQFF. The CDR3 DNA is TGCAGTGCCTTAGCCGGGACTAGCGACTACAATGAGCAGTTCTTC.

Comments on this clonotype: Compared with germline, one end of the junction differs, possibly owing to a read error. The chain couples TRBV7-2 to TRBJ2-3; the D is unclear. The germline V gene has CDR1 SGHTA and CDR2 FQGNSA. The CDR3 length is 14 residues. CDR3 sequence: CTSTLSARTDTQYF. Here the CDR3 DNA reads TGTACCAGCACCTTAAGCGCCCGCACAGATACGCAGTATTTT. Full variable domain (outside the CDR3, taken from reference TRBV7-2 and TRBJ2-3): GAGVSQSPSNKVTEKGKDVELRCDPISGHTALYWYRQSLGQGLEFLIYFQGNSAPDKSGLPSDRFSAERTGGSVSTLTIQRTQQEDSAVYLCTSTLSARTDTQYFGPGTRLTVL.

This clonotype was observed a few times. The rearrangement uses TRBV5-1 and TRBJ2-2; D remains ambiguous. CDR1 is SGHRS and CDR2 is YFSETQ in the germline V gene. The ends were cut back, 6 bases at V and 1 base at J, with 7 bases in the middle. CDR3 size: 13 residues. The CDR3 reads CASIAENTGELFF. CDR3 in DNA: TGCGCCAGCATCGCAGAGAACACCGGGGAGCTGTTTTTT.

In its sample, this clonotype was seen a few times. J is TRBJ2-6 and V is TRBV4-1, with D hard to call. The CDR3 has 16 residues. The germline CDR1 and CDR2 sequences are MGHRA and YSYEKL. V was clipped by 1 base and J by 0 bases, with 7 bases between them. CDR3 protein: CASSQGHGSGANVLTF. In DNA, the CDR3 is TGCGCCAGCAGCCAAGGACACGGCTCTGGGGCCAACGTCCTGACTTTC.

The V and J genes are TRBV7-8 and TRBJ2-5, with TRBD2 matching 8 bases. V was clipped by 2 bases and J by 1 base; unmatched bases: 6. Germline loops: CDR1 SGHVS, CDR2 FQNEAQ. The CDR3 is 16 amino acids. CDR3 coding DNA: TGTGCCAGCAGCTTAAATGTTCTAGCGGGCCAAGAGACCCAGTACTTC. Translated: CASSLNVLAGQETQYF.

This clonotype was seen only a few times. The rearrangement joins TRBV29-1 to TRBJ2-3; TRBD1 matches 7 bases. Looked up from germline, CDR1 is SQVTM and CDR2 is ANQGSEA. With 1 base clipped from V and 2 bases from J, the junction kept 6 bases outside the gene matches. The CDR3 totals 15 residues. The CDR3 DNA reads TGCAGCGTTGAAGGGGACAGCGGACACACAGATACGCAGTATTTT. Translated, it gives CSVEGDSGHTDTQYF.

J is TRBJ2-4 and V is TRBV27, with 10 bases fitting TRBD2. CDR1 is MNHEY, CDR2 SMNVEV, per germline (reference sequence). The CDR3 length is 16 residues. J gave up 1 base and V 5 bases, and 5 bases lay outside the gene matches. CDR3 coding DNA: TGTGCCAGCAGTATAGGACTAGCGGCTGCCAAAAACATTCAGTACTTC. Protein product: CASSIGLAAAKNIQYF.

This clonotype was counted ten times or more. The CDR3 spells CASSRGGYSNQPQHF. The CDR3 coding sequence is TGTGCCAGCAGTCGGGGGGGATACAGCAATCAGCCCCAGCATTTT. The rearrangement joins TRBV28 to TRBJ1-5, with a tentative D call TRBD1 (5 bases). The CDR3 covers 15 residues. In germline, CDR1 is MDHEN, CDR2 SYDVKM. Trimming removed 5 bases at V and 1 base at J, with 12 bases between.

Comment on this clonotype: One end of the junction varies from germline; a read error may be responsible. The chain links TRBV6-5 to TRBJ1-4; maybe TRBD1 (6 bases). Germline assignment: CDR1 MNHEY and CDR2 SVGAGI. The CDR3 runs 14 residues. The CDR3 nucleotides read TGTGCCAGCAGGCTCGACAGGCGTAATGAAAAACTGTCTTTT. Translating it yields CASRLDRRNEKLSF.

A note on this clonotype: At one end, the junction sequence differs from germline, possibly due to a read error. The J gene is TRBJ2-7, the V gene TRBV7-9; D is unclear. The CDR3 is 14 residues long. The germline gives CDR1 SEHNR, CDR2 FQNEAQ (reference sequence). The CDR3 sequence: CVSSLSGFTYEQYF. The CDR3 DNA follows: TGTGTCAGCAGCTTAAGTGGGTTTACCTACGAGCAGTACTTC.

This clonotype was detected many times. This rearrangement joins TRBV7-9 to TRBJ2-4, with D possibly matching TRBD1 (5 bases). Trimming cost V 5 bases and J 8 bases, with 10 bases left between them. Per the germline V gene, CDR1 is SEHNR and CDR2 is FQNEAQ (reference sequence). This CDR3 spans 12 amino acids. The CDR3 loop reads CASSKGAYIQYF. DNA for the CDR3: TGTGCCAGCAGCAAAGGGGCTTACATTCAGTACTTC. Variable domain in full (rest from reference TRBV7-9 and TRBJ2-4): DTGVSQNPRHKITKRGQNVTFRCDPISEHNRLYWYRQTLGQGPEFLTYFQNEAQLEKSRLLSDRFSAERPKGSFSTLEIQRTEQGDSAMYLCASSKGAYIQYFGAGTRLSVL.

This clonotype occurred many times. V usage is TRBV20-1 and J usage is TRBJ2-1; D is possibly TRBD2 (7 bases). This CDR3 has 14 amino acids. V was shortened by 3 bases and J by 6 bases, with 15 bases between the two germline ends. The germline CDR1 and CDR2 sequences are DFQATT and SNEGSKA (reference sequence). The CDR3 region is CSASEGGEGNEQFF. The CDR3 coding sequence is TGCAGTGCTAGCGAAGGGGGGGAAGGCAATGAGCAGTTCTTC.